This T cell receptor (beta chain) is from a study of OX40 agonist ivuxolimab in advanced cancers. The overall study: Patients received ivuxolimab, an intravenous treatment, every 2 weeks at 0.01 to 10 mg/kg.

This clone showed up just once. Its antigen is still unknown. One junction end disagrees with the germline gene, perhaps due to a read error. Germline CDR1 SGHNT, CDR2 YENEEA. There are 16 residues in the CDR3. General study findings and limits: Expanded clones tended on average to be more numerous among CD8+ T cells than CD4+. Compared with others, partial responders at 0.1-3.0 mg/kg displayed clonal expansion among the lowest. With doses of 0.1 to 3.0 mg/kg, CD4+ and CD8+ blood T cells had undergone clonal expansion by week 6.

Profiled with immunoSEQ multiplex PCR; TCRdb holds only in-frame clones, not every one. The repertoire holds about 58,000 clones, with roughly four fifths as singletons. The V and J genes are TRBV11-3 and TRBJ1-4; 7 bases agree with TRBD1. The sequences come from CD4+ or CD8+ T cells sorted from blood, collected in a trial of the OX40 agonist ivuxolimab. The sequence was collected from an adult with an advanced solid tumor such as melanoma, head and neck, liver or kidney cancer. The CDR3: CASSLGQSTTDEKLFF. DNA of the CDR3: TGTGCCAGCAGCTTGGGACAGTCCACAACTGATGAAAAACTGTTTTTT.